These T cell receptor beta chains were read from a single sample in a study of blood T cells in healthy people across ages. Each CDR3 protein gets one entry after TCRdb re-called the 5' RACE reads with MiXCR. The sample carries about 570,000 distinct CDR3 sequences, roughly a quarter recorded once. The sample was also reused in another study, on T cells of mothers and their children.

The material sequenced was blood. All receptors come from a boy under 10 years old in good health. Each CDR3 is given with its conserved first and last residue. The order of the fields is J gene, V gene, D gene, clone size, CDR3 DNA, CDR3 protein. D genes are given only for firm matches. For some rows the clone size is stated as once, few or many, or as a class when expanded; others skip it.

TRBJ1-2 TRBV3-1 . few TGTGCCAGCAGCCAAGGGCGGCAGGGTGGCTATGGCTACACCTTC CASSQGRQGGYGYTF
TRBJ2-7 TRBV7-9 . . TGTGCCAGCAGCCGGAGGAACCCCTACGAGCAGTACTTC CASSRRNPYEQYF
TRBJ2-1 TRBV11-3 TRBD2 . TGTGCCAGCAGCGACACGCGGACTAGCGTCAATGAGCAGTTCTTC CASSDTRTSVNEQFF
TRBJ1-1 TRBV4-2 . . TGTGCCAGCGCCTTACCGGAGGGTACTGAAGCTTTCTTT CASALPEGTEAFF
TRBJ2-3 TRBV19 . . TGTGCCAGTAGTATACGGACCACAGATACGCAGTATTTT CASSIRTTDTQYF
TRBJ2-3 TRBV28 TRBD1 . TGTGCCAGCATCCGGACAGGGGTTAGCACAGATACGCAGTATTTT CASIRTGVSTDTQYF
TRBJ1-2 TRBV6-2/TRBV6-3 . few TGTGCCAGCAGTTATGAAGCAGGACCCGGGTCTGGCTACACCTTC CASSYEAGPGSGYTF
TRBJ2-1 TRBV4-3 . few TGCGCCAGCAGCCAAGATCCTCGCGGAGCCTACAATGAGCAGTTCTTC CASSQDPRGAYNEQFF
TRBJ2-5 TRBV11-2 . . TGTGCCAGCACCAAAGGGTCGGGAGCACGGGAGACCCAGTACTTC CASTKGSGARETQYF
TRBJ2-7 TRBV20-1 . . TGCAGTGCTGGAGGCCCTCACTACGAGCAGTACTTC CSAGGPHYEQYF
TRBJ2-7 TRBV29-1 . . TGCAGCGTTGAAAGGGTGGGATCCTGCGAGCAGTACTTC CSVERVGSCEQYF
TRBJ2-7 TRBV14 . few TGTGCCAGCAGCCATACAGGGCGCGAGCAGTACTTC CASSHTGREQYF
TRBJ1-4 TRBV28 TRBD1 . TGTGCCAGCAGTAGCAGGGGGTCCCCTAATGAAAAACTGTTTTTT CASSSRGSPNEKLFF
TRBJ1-4 TRBV6-5 . . TGTGCCAGCAGTTACTCGAATTCGGGCGGAAAACTGTTTTTT CASSYSNSGGKLFF
TRBJ2-7 TRBV29-1 . few TGCAGCGTTGTAGCCGAACGGTCCTACGAGCAGTACTTC CSVVAERSYEQYF
TRBJ2-1 TRBV6-1 . . TGTGCCAGCAGTGAACACAGGGCTGAGACCCAGTTCTTC CASSEHRAETQFF
TRBJ2-4 TRBV27 . few TGTGCCAGCAGTTTTCACGGGGGAAACATTCAGTACTTC CASSFHGGNIQYF
TRBJ2-5 TRBV29-1 . . TGCAGCGTTGAAGATCCGCTATCCCGAGTTGCCCAGTACTTC CSVEDPLSRVAQYF
TRBJ2-2 TRBV10-3 TRBD2 few TGTGCCATCAGGCCACACAGCGGGAGTCGGATCGGGGAGCTGTTTTTT CAIRPHSGSRIGELFF
TRBJ2-5 TRBV4-1 . few TGCGCCAGCAGCCGCAGGTTAGGGAACCAAGAGACCCAGTACTTC CASSRRLGNQETQYF
TRBJ2-1 TRBV10-2 TRBD1 . TGCGCCAGCAGTCAAAGGACAGGGGTCAATGAGCAGTTCTTC CASSQRTGVNEQFF
TRBJ2-1 TRBV20-1 TRBD1 . TGCAGTGCTAGGGATGGACAGGGCAATGAGCAGTTCTTC CSARDGQGNEQFF
TRBJ2-3 TRBV3-1 TRBD1 . TGTGCCAGCAGCCAAGGTTTGACGGGACAGCGCACAGATACGCAGTATTTT CASSQGLTGQRTDTQYF
TRBJ2-2 TRBV9 TRBD2 . TGTGCCAGCAGCGTACGAGGGAGGGCCCACACCGGGGAGCTGTTTTTT CASSVRGRAHTGELFF
TRBJ2-1 TRBV5-1 TRBD2 . TGCGCCAGCAGCGAGGGACTAGCGGGAGGTATACGCTACAATGAGCAGTTCTTC CASSEGLAGGIRYNEQFF
TRBJ1-2 TRBV6-6 TRBD1 . TGTGCCAGCAGTAGACGGACAGGGGGCCATGGCTACACCTTC CASSRRTGGHGYTF
TRBJ2-2 TRBV18 . few TGTGCCAGCTCACCAGAACTAGTCGCGAACACCGGGGAGCTGTTTTTT CASSPELVANTGELFF
TRBJ2-5 TRBV11-2 TRBD2 few TGTGCCAGCAGCTCTCCGGGACTACGACAAGAGACCCAGTACTTC CASSSPGLRQETQYF
TRBJ2-5 TRBV7-2 . few TGTGCCAGCAGCCGGGCCAACCAAGAGACCCAGTACTTC CASSRANQETQYF
TRBJ1-2 TRBV12-3/TRBV12-4 . few TGTGCCAGCAGTTTGAGGCAGGGGAGTGGCGGCTACACCTTC CASSLRQGSGGYTF
TRBJ2-4 TRBV6-6 TRBD2 . TGTGCCAGCAGTTACTTAGCGGGAGCCAAAAACATTCAGTACTTC CASSYLAGAKNIQYF
TRBJ2-3 TRBV12-3/TRBV12-4 . . TGTGCCAGCAGTTTCGGCGGAGTGAGGGCAGATGCGCAGTATTTT CASSFGGVRADAQYF
TRBJ2-3 TRBV29-1 TRBD2 . TGCAGCGTTGAAGATTTACTAGCGGCGGCAGATACGCAGTATTTT CSVEDLLAAADTQYF
TRBJ2-5 TRBV12-5 TRBD2 . TGTGCTAGTGGTTTGGTACGGGGGGTCCAAGAGACCCAGTACTTC CASGLVRGVQETQYF
TRBJ2-5 TRBV30 . . TGTGCCTGGAATGTATTGAGGGGGGAGACCCAGTACTTC CAWNVLRGETQYF
TRBJ2-3 TRBV2 TRBD2 . TGTGCCAGCAGTTCCGGACTAGCCTGGACAGATACGCAGTATTTT CASSSGLAWTDTQYF
TRBJ2-3 TRBV7-8 . . TGTGCCAGCAGCGTAACAACAGATACGCAGTATTTT CASSVTTDTQYF
TRBJ1-1 TRBV7-9 . . TGTGCCAGCAGTACAATGAACACTGAAGCTTTCTTT CASSTMNTEAFF
TRBJ2-5 TRBV5-1 TRBD1 . TGCGCCAGCAGCTTGGGATTCTCGGACAGGAGGGAGACCCAGTACTTC CASSLGFSDRRETQYF
TRBJ2-5 TRBV6-2/TRBV6-3 . . TGTGCCAGCAGTTACTCGCCAGGTTCGTCCGAAGAGACCCAGTACTTC CASSYSPGSSEETQYF
TRBJ2-5 TRBV20-1 TRBD2 . TGCAGTGCTCTAGCGGGGGCCTTCAGTCGAGAGACCCAGTACTTC CSALAGAFSRETQYF
TRBJ2-5 TRBV10-3 . . TGTGCCATCAGTGAAGGCCCCCAAGAGACCCAGTACTTC CAISEGPQETQYF
TRBJ2-5 TRBV20-1 . . TGCAGTGCTAGAGCACGAGCGGGGACCCAGTACTTC CSARARAGTQYF
TRBJ2-5 TRBV6-1 . . TGTGCCAGCGGTGAGGGGCAGGGGGGTGAGACCCAGTACTTC CASGEGQGGETQYF
TRBJ2-3 TRBV5-6 . . TGTGCCAGCAGCTTGTGGGGAACAGATACGCAGTATTTT CASSLWGTDTQYF
TRBJ1-2 TRBV6-5 . . TGTGCCAGCAGTTCCACATCAGGGAACTCTAACTATGGCTACACCTTC CASSSTSGNSNYGYTF
TRBJ2-7 TRBV7-9 . . TGTGCCAGCAGCGGAACACGGGTGTCCGAGCAGTACTTC CASSGTRVSEQYF
TRBJ2-4 TRBV20-1 TRBD1 . TGCAGTGCTAGGCCGGGACAGGAAAACATTCAGTACTTC CSARPGQENIQYF